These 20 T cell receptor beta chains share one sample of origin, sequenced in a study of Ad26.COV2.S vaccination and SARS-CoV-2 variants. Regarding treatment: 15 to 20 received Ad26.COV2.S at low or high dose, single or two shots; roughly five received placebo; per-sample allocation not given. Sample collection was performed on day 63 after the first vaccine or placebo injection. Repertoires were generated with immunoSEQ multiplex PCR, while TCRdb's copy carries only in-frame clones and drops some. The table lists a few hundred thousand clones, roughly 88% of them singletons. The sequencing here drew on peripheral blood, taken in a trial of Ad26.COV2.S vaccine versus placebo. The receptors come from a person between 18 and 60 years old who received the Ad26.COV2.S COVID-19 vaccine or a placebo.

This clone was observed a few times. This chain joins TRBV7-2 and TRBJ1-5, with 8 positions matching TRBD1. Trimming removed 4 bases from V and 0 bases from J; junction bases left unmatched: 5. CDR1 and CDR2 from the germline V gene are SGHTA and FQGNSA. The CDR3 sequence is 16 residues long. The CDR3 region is CASSSDRVGSNQPQHF. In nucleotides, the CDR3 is TGTGCCAGCAGCTCGGACAGGGTGGGTAGCAATCAGCCCCAGCATTTT.

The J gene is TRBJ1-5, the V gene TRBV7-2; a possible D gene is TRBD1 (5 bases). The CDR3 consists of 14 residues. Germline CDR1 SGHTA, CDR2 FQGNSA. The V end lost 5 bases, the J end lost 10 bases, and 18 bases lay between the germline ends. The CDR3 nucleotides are TGTGCCAGCAGCGTCGGGGCAGGGAGCCACCCCCAGCATTTT. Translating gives CASSVGAGSHPQHF.

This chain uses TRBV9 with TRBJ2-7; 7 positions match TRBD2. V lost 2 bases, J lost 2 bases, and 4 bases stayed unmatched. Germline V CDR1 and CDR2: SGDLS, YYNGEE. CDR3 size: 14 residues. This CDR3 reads CASSVAGETYEQYF. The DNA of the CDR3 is TGTGCCAGCAGCGTTGCGGGGGAGACCTACGAGCAGTACTTC. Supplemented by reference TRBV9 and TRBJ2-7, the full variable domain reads DSGVTQTPKHLITATGQRVTLRCSPRSGDLSVYWYQQSLDQGLQFLIQYYNGEERAKGNILERFSAQQFPDLHSELNLSSLELGDSALYFCASSVAGETYEQYFGPGTRLTVT.

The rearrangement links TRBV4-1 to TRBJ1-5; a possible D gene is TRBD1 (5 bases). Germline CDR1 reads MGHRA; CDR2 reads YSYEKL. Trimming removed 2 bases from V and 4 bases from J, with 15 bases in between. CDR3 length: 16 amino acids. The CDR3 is CASSQQRGEGNQPQHF. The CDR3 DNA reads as TGCGCCAGCAGCCAACAGAGGGGTGAGGGAAATCAGCCCCAGCATTTT.

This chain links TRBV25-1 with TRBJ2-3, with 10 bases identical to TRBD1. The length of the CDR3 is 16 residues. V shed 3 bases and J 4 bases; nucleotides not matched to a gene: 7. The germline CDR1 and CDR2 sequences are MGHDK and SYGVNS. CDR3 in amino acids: CASSDWTGGQADTQYF. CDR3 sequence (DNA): TGTGCCAGCAGTGATTGGACAGGGGGGCAAGCAGATACGCAGTATTTT.

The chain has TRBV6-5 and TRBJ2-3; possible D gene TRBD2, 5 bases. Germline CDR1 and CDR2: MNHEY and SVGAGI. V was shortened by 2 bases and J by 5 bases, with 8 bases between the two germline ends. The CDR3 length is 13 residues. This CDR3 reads CASSYPGLDTQYF. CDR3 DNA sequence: TGTGCCAGCAGTTACCCTGGACTAGATACGCAGTATTTT.

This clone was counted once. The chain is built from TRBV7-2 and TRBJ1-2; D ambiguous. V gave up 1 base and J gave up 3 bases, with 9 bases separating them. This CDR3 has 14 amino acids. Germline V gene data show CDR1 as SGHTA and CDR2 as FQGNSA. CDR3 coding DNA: TGTGCCAGCAGCTTAGTCGGGTCAGACTATGGCTACACCTTC. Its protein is CASSLVGSDYGYTF.

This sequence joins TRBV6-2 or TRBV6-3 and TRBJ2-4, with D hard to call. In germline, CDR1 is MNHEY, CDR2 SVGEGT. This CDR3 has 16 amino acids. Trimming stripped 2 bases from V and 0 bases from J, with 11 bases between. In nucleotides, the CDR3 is TGTGCCAGCAGTTACGATAGAGGATTAGCCAAAAACATTCAGTACTTC. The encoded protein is CASSYDRGLAKNIQYF.

The CDR3 sequence: CASSRRGSSGANVLTF. DNA for the CDR3: TGCGCCAGCAGCAGGAGGGGATCGTCTGGGGCCAACGTCCTGACTTTC. The chain recombines TRBV5-1 with TRBJ2-6; TRBD2 is a possible D gene (6 bases). Germline V CDR1 and CDR2: SGHRS, YFSETQ. The ends were cut back, 4 bases at V and 1 base at J, with 12 bases in the middle. The CDR3 runs 16 residues.

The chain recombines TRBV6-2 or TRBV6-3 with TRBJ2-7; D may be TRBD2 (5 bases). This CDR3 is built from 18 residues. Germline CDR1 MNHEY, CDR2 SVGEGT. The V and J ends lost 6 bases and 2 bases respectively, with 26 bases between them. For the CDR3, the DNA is TGTGCCAGCAGCGTACCATTCTCCGGGGTTAGTCGGGCCTACGAGCAGTACTTC. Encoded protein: CASSVPFSGVSRAYEQYF.

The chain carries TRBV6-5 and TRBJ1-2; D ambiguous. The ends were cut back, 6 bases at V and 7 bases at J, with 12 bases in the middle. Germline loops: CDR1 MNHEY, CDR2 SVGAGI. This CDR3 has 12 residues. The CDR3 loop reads CASSPRSGGYTF. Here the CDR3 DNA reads TGTGCCAGCAGCCCCAGGTCGGGTGGCTACACCTTC.

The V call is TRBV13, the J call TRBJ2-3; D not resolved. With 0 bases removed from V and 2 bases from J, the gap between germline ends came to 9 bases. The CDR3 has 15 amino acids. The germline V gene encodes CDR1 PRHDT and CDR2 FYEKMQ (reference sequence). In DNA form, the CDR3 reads TGTGCCAGCAGCTTAGGGGCTAGACTCACAGATACGCAGTATTTT. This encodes CASSLGARLTDTQYF.

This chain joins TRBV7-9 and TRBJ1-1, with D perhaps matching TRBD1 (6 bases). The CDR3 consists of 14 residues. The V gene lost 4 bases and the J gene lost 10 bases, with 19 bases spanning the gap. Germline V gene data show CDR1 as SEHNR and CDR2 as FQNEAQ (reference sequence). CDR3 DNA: TGTGCCAGCAGCTCCCCCCGGGACAACCAGGCAGCTTTCTTT. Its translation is CASSSPRDNQAAFF. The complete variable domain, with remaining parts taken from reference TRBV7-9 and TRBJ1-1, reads DTGVSQNPRHKITKRGQNVTFRCDPISEHNRLYWYRQTLGQGPEFLTYFQNEAQLEKSRLLSDRFSAERPKGSFSTLEIQRTEQGDSAMYLCASSSPRDNQAAFFGQGTRLTVV.

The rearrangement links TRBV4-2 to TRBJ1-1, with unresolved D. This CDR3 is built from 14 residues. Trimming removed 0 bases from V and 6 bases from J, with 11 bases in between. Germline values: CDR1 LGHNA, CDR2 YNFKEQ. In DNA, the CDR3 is TGTGCCAGCAGCCAAGATGACGGCAGGTCTGAAGCTTTCTTT. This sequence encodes CASSQDDGRSEAFF.

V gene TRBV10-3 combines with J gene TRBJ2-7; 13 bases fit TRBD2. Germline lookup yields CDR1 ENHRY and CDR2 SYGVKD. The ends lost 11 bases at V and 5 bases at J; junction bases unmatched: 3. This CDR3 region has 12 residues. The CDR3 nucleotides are TGTGCCGCTGGACTAGCGGGGGACGAGCAGTACTTC. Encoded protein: CAAGLAGDEQYF.

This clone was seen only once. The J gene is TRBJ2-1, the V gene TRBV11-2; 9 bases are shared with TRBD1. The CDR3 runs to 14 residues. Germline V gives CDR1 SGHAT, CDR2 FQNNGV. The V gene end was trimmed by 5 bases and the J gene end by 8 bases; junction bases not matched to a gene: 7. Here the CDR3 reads CASSLGQGWDEQFF. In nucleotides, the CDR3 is TGTGCCAGCAGCCTCGGACAGGGGTGGGATGAGCAGTTCTTC.

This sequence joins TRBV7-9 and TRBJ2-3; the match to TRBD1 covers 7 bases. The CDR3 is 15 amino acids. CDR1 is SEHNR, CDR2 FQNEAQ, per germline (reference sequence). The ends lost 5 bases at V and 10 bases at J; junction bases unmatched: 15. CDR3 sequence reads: CASSNGQVPPGSQYF. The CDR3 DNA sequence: TGTGCCAGCAGCAATGGACAGGTGCCCCCAGGGTCGCAGTATTTT.

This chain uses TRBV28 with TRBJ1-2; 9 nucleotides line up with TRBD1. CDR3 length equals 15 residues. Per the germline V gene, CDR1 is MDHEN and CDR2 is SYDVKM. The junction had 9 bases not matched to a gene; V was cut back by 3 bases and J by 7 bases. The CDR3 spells CASSLVTGGASGYTF. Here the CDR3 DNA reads TGTGCCAGCAGTTTGGTTACAGGGGGCGCGAGTGGCTACACCTTC.

The CDR3 sequence: CASNAGGWVQYF. The CDR3 nucleotides are TGTGCCAGCAATGCAGGGGGCTGGGTGCAGTACTTC. This sequence joins TRBV6-5 and TRBJ2-7; TRBD1 agrees at 8 bases. This CDR3 contains 12 residues. The germline V gene encodes CDR1 MNHEY and CDR2 SVGAGI. The junction had 8 bases not matched to a gene; V was cut back by 7 bases and J by 9 bases.

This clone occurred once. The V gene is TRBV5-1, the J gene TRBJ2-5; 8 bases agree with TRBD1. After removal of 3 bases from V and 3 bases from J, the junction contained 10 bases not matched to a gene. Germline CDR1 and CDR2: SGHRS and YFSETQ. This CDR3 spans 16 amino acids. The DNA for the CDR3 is TGCGCCAGCAGCTCGACAGGGGCTACCAAAGAAGAGACCCAGTACTTC. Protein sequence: CASSSTGATKEETQYF. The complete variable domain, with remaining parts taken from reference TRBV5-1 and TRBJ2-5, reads KAGVTQTPRYLIKTRGQQVTLSCSPISGHRSVSWYQQTPGQGLQFLFEYFSETQRNKGNFPGRFSGRQFSNSRSEMNVSTLELGDSALYLCASSSTGATKEETQYFGPGTRLLVL.